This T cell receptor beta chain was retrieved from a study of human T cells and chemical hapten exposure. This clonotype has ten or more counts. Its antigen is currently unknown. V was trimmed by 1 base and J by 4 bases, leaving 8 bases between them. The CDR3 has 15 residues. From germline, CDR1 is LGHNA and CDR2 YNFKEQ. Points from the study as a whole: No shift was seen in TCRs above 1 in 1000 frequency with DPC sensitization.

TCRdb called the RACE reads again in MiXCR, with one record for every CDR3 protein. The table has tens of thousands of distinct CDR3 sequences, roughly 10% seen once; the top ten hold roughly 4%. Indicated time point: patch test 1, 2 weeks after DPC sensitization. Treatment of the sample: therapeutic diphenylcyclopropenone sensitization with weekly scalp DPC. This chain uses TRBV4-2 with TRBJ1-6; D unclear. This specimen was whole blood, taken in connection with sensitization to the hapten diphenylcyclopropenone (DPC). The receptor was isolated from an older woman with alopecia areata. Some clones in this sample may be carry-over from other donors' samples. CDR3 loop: CASSQGSNYNSPLHF. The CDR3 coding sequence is TGTGCCAGCAGCCAAGGGTCCAATTATAATTCACCCCTCCACTTT.